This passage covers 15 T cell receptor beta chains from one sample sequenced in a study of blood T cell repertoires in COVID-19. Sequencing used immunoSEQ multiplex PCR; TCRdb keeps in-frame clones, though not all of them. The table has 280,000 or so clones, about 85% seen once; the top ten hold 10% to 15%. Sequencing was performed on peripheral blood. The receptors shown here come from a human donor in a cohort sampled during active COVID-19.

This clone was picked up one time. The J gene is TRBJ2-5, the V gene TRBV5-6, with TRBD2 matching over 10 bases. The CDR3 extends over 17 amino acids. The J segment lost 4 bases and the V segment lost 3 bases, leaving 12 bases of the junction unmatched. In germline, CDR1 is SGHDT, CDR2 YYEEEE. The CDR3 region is CASSSAVGLAPGETQYF. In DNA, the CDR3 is TGTGCCAGCAGCTCTGCCGTGGGACTAGCGCCGGGAGAGACCCAGTACTTC.

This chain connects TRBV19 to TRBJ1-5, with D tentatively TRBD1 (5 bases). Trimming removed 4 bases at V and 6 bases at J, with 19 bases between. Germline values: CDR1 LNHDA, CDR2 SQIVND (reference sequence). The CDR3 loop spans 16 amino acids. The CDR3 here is CASSSDPGRQSQPQHF. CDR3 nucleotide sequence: TGTGCCAGTAGTAGCGACCCCGGGAGACAGAGTCAGCCCCAGCATTTT.

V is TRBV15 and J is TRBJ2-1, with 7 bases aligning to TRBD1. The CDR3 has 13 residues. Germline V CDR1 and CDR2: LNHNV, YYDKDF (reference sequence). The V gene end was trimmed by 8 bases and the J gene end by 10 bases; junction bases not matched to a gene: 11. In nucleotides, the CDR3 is TGTGCCACCCAAAGGGGGCTAGCTCGGGAGCAGTTCTTC. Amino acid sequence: CATQRGLAREQFF.

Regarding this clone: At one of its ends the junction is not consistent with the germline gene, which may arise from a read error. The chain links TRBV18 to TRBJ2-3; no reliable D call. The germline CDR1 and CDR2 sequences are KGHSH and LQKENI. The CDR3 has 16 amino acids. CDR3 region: CASSPPGRLRTDTQYF. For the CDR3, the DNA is TGTGCCAGCTCACCACCTGGCAGGCTACGCACCGATACGCAGTATTTT.

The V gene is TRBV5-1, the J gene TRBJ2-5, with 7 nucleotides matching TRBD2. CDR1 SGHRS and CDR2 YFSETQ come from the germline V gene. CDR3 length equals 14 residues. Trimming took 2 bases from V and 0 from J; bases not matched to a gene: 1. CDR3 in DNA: TGCGCCAGCAGCTTCGGGGGGAACCAAGAGACCCAGTACTTC. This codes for CASSFGGNQETQYF.

The CDR3 spells CASSPGQGANEQYF. As DNA, the CDR3 is TGTGCCAGCAGCCCAGGACAGGGGGCTAACGAGCAGTACTTC. The chain is built from TRBV7-3 and TRBJ2-7; 11 bases match TRBD1. Germline V gene lookup returns CDR1 SGHTA and CDR2 FQGTGA. The CDR3 runs 14 residues. The junction had 5 bases not matched to a gene; V was cut back by 5 bases and J by 5 bases.

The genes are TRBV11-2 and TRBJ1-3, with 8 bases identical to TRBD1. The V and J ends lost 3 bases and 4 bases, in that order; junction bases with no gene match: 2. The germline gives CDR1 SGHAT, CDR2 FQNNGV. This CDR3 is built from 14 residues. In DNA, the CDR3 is TGTGCCAGCAGCTTGGGACAGGACGGAAACACCATATATTTT. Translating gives CASSLGQDGNTIYF.

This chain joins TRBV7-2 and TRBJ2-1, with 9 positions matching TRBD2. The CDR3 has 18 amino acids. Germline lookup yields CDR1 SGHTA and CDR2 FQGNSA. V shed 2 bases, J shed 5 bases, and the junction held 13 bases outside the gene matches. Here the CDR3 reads CASSLISLAGLYHNEQFF. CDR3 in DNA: TGTGCCAGCAGCTTAATATCGCTAGCGGGACTGTACCACAATGAGCAGTTCTTC.

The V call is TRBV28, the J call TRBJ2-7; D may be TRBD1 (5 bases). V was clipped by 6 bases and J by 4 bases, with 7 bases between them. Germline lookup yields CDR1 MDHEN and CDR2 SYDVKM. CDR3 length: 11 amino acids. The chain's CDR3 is CASRTAYEQYF. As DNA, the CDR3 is TGTGCCAGCAGGACAGCATACGAGCAGTACTTC.

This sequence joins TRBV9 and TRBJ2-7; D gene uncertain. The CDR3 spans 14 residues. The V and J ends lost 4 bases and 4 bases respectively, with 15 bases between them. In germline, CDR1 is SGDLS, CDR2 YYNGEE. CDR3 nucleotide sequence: TGTGCCAGCAGCCCGAGGATTTCCCCTTACGAGCAGTACTTC. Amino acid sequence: CASSPRISPYEQYF.

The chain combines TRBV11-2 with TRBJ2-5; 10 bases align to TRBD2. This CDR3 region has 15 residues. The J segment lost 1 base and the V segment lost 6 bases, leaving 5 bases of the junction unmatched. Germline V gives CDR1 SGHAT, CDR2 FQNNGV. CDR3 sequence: CASSYSGRSQETQYF. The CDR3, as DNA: TGTGCCAGCAGTTATAGCGGGAGGTCCCAAGAGACCCAGTACTTC.

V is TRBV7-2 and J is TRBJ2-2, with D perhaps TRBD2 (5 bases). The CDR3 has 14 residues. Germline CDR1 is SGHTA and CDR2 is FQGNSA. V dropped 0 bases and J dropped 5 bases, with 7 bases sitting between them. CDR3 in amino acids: CASSLAGVTGELFF. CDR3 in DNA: TGTGCCAGCAGCTTAGCGGGAGTTACCGGGGAGCTGTTTTTT.

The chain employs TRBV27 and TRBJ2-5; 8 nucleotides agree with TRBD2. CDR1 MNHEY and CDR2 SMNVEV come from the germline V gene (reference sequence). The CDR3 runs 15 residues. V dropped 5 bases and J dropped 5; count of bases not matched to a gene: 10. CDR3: CASSISGGRLETQYF. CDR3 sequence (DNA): TGTGCCAGCAGTATAAGCGGGGGCCGACTTGAGACCCAGTACTTC.

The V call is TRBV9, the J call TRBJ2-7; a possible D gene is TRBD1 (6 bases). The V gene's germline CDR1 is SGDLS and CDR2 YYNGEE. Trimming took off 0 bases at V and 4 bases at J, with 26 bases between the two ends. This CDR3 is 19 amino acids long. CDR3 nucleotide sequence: TGTGCCAGCAGCGTAGTAGCCCTGACAGGCCCCCCCCATACTTACGAGCAGTACTTC. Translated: CASSVVALTGPPHTYEQYF. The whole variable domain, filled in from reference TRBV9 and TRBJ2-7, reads DSGVTQTPKHLITATGQRVTLRCSPRSGDLSVYWYQQSLDQGLQFLIQYYNGEERAKGNILERFSAQQFPDLHSELNLSSLELGDSALYFCASSVVALTGPPHTYEQYFGPGTRLTVT.

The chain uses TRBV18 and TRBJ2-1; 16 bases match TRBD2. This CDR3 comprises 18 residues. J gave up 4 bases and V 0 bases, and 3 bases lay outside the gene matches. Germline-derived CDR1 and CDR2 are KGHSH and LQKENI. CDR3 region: CASSPPGLAGGPYNEQFF. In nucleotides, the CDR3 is TGTGCCAGCTCACCACCGGGACTAGCGGGAGGGCCATACAATGAGCAGTTCTTC.